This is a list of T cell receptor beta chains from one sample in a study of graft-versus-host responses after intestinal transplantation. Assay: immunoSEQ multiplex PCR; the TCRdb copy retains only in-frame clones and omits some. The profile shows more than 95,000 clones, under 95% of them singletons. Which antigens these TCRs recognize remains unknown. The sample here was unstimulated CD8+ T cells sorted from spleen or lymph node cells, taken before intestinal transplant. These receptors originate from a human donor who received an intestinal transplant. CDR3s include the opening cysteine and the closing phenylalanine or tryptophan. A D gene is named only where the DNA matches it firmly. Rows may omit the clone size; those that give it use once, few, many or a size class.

DNA: TGCAGCGTTGACTTTAGCGGGGGGGCAGATACGCAGTATTTT; CDR3: CSVDFSGGADTQYF; J: TRBJ2-3; size: NA; V: TRBV29-1; D: TRBD2
DNA: TGTGCCAGCAGTCATACCGCGAGCGGGGGATCCACAGATACGCAGTATTTT; CDR3: CASSHTASGGSTDTQYF; J: TRBJ2-3; size: NA; V: TRBV2; D: TRBD2
DNA: TGTGCCAGCAGCCGAACAGGGGGCGACGAGCAGTACTTC; CDR3: CASSRTGGDEQYF; J: TRBJ2-7; size: NA; V: TRBV13; D: TRBD1
DNA: TGCGCCAGCAGCCAAGCCAGGTCCACCGGGGAGCTGTTTTTT; CDR3: CASSQARSTGELFF; J: TRBJ2-2; size: NA; V: TRBV4-1; D: NA
DNA: TGTGCCAGCAGCCCGCAAGATTACGAGCAGTACTTC; CDR3: CASSPQDYEQYF; J: TRBJ2-7; size: NA; V: TRBV14; D: NA
DNA: TGTGCCAGCAGCTTCGGGACAGGACAGACTGAGCAGTTCTTC; CDR3: CASSFGTGQTEQFF; J: TRBJ2-1; size: NA; V: TRBV5-6; D: TRBD1
DNA: TGTGCCAGCAGTTATCCCCCCGGTCGCAGAGATACGCAGTATTTT; CDR3: CASSYPPGRRDTQYF; J: TRBJ2-3; size: once; V: TRBV6-5; D: NA
DNA: TGCGCCAGCAGCTCCGGGGGGCTCTACAATGAGCAGTTCTTC; CDR3: CASSSGGLYNEQFF; J: TRBJ2-1; size: NA; V: TRBV5-1; D: NA
DNA: TGCGCCAGCAGCCAAGCGTCCGGGACAGGGGGGGAGACCCAGTACTTC; CDR3: CASSQASGTGGETQYF; J: TRBJ2-5; size: once; V: TRBV4-1; D: TRBD1
DNA: TGTGCCAGCAGCCCGGGACTAGCGGGAGGGAATGAGCAGTTCTTC; CDR3: CASSPGLAGGNEQFF; J: TRBJ2-1; size: NA; V: TRBV7-2; D: TRBD2
DNA: TGTGCCAGCAGCTGGCCGGCACAGGGGTCCAACGAGCAGTACTTC; CDR3: CASSWPAQGSNEQYF; J: TRBJ2-7; size: NA; V: TRBV7-9; D: TRBD1
DNA: TGTGCCAGCAGCTTAGCCGGGACTAGTCGGGAGACCCAGTACTTC; CDR3: CASSLAGTSRETQYF; J: TRBJ2-5; size: NA; V: TRBV7-6; D: TRBD2
DNA: TGTGCCAGCAGGATTAGAATTACTGAGACCCAGTACTTC; CDR3: CASRIRITETQYF; J: TRBJ2-5; size: NA; V: TRBV28; D: NA
DNA: TGCGCCAGCAGCCAATTAGGACGAACCCCCACATACGAGCAGTACTTC; CDR3: CASSQLGRTPTYEQYF; J: TRBJ2-7; size: NA; V: TRBV4-1; D: NA
DNA: TGTGCCAGCAGCCAAACAGGGGGCTATGGCTACACCTTC; CDR3: CASSQTGGYGYTF; J: TRBJ1-2; size: NA; V: TRBV11-2; D: TRBD1
DNA: TGTGCCAGCAGTCCCACAGTGATGAACACTGAAGCTTTCTTT; CDR3: CASSPTVMNTEAFF; J: TRBJ1-1; size: NA; V: TRBV27; D: NA
DNA: TGTGCCAGCAGCTTCCAGGGAAGGGACTATGGCTACACCTTC; CDR3: CASSFQGRDYGYTF; J: TRBJ1-2; size: NA; V: TRBV5-6; D: NA
DNA: TGTGCCAGCAGCTTATATTTCAAGGGTCGCGGCACGATCGACGAGCAGTACTTC; CDR3: CASSLYFKGRGTIDEQYF; J: TRBJ2-7; size: NA; V: TRBV11-2; D: NA
DNA: TGTGCCAGCAGCTTAGCACAGACAGTTGAAGCTTTCTTT; CDR3: CASSLAQTVEAFF; J: TRBJ1-1; size: NA; V: TRBV11-2; D: NA
DNA: TGTGCCAGCAGCTTCGGACAGGGGGGATTCCAAGAGACCCAGTACTTC; CDR3: CASSFGQGGFQETQYF; J: TRBJ2-5; size: NA; V: TRBV9; D: TRBD1
DNA: TGTGCCACCAGCCGGAACAGGGGGCGGAACGAGCAGTACTTC; CDR3: CATSRNRGRNEQYF; J: TRBJ2-7; size: NA; V: TRBV15; D: TRBD1
DNA: TGTGCCAGCAGTGAAGGAGGGTCAAATCAGCCCCAGCATTTT; CDR3: CASSEGGSNQPQHF; J: TRBJ1-5; size: NA; V: TRBV6-1; D: NA
DNA: TGTGCCAGCAGCTCCGACTACGAGCAGTACTTC; CDR3: CASSSDYEQYF; J: TRBJ2-7; size: NA; V: TRBV11-3; D: NA